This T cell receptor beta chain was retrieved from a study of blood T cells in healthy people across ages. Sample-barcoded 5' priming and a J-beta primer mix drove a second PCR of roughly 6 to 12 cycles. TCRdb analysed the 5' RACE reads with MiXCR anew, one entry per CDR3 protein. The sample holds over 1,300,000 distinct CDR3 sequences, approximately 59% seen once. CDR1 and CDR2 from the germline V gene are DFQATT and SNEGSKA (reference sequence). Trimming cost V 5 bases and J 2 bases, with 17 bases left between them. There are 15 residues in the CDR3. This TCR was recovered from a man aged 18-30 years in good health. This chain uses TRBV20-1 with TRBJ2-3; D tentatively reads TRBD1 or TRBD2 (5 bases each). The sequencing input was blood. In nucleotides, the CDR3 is TGCAGTGCTGCCTCAAGGGACCCCGACACAGATACGCAGTATTTT. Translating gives CSAASRDPDTDTQYF.